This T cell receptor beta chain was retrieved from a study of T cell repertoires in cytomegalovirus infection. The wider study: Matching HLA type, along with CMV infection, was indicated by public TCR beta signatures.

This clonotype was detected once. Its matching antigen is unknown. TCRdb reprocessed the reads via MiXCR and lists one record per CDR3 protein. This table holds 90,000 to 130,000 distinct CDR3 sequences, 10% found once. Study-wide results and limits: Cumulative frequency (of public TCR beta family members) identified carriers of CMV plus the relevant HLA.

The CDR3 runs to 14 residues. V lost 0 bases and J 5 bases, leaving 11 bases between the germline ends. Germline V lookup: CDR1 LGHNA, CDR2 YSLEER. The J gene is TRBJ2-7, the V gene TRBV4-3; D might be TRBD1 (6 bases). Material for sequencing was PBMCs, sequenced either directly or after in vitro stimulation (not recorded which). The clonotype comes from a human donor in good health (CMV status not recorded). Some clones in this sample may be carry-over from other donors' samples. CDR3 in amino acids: CASSQEGRGHEQYF. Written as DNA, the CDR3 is TGCGCCAGCAGCCAAGAGGGCAGGGGCCACGAGCAGTACTTC.